Shown below are 4 T cell receptor beta chains from a single sample sequenced in a study of shared clonotypes between healthy human individuals. Terminally differentiated effector memory CD45RA+ cells were excluded from the naive CD8 cells, which were CD45RO-negative and positively selected for CCR7. Only in-frame clones appear in the TCRdb table, and some are missing; sequencing was by immunoSEQ multiplex PCR. The sample lists more than 2 million clones; just under 95% were seen once. The sequenced sample was naive CD8+ T cells from PBMCs. These receptors came from a man younger than 35 in good health. Some clones in this sample may be carry-over from other donors' samples.

V gene TRBV4-2 combines with J gene TRBJ2-7; TRBD1 might be the D (6 bases). Germline V gene lookup returns CDR1 LGHNA and CDR2 YNFKEQ. This CDR3 contains 15 residues. Trimming removed 5 bases at V and 7 bases at J, with 21 bases between. The CDR3 reads CASSWGLGTNREQYF. DNA of the CDR3: TGTGCCAGCAGCTGGGGGCTAGGCACAAATCGGGAGCAGTACTTC.

Concerning this clone: Different DNA sequences within this sample yield the same CDR3. The chain has TRBV4-3 and TRBJ2-5, with 8 bases aligning to TRBD1. The CDR3 is 15 amino acids. The germline CDR1 and CDR2 sequences are LGHNA and YSLEER. With 1 base clipped from V and 3 bases from J, the junction kept 4 bases outside the gene matches. The CDR3 DNA reads TGCGCCAGCAGCCAAGGGACAGGGTCGAAAGAGACCCAGTACTTC. It translates to CASSQGTGSKETQYF.

This clone appeared once. The chain recombines TRBV5-5 with TRBJ1-5, with D unresolved. Germline-derived CDR1 and CDR2 are SGHKS and YYEKEE (reference sequence). CDR3 size: 13 residues. The V gene lost 0 bases and the J gene lost 4 bases, with 5 bases spanning the gap. CDR3 sequence reads: CASSLAVNQPQHF. CDR3 DNA: TGTGCCAGCAGCTTGGCGGTAAATCAGCCCCAGCATTTT.

Comments on this clone: Other DNA sequences in this specimen translate into the identical CDR3. The chain employs TRBV9 and TRBJ2-7, with 8 bases aligning to TRBD2. J lost 4 bases, V lost 3 bases, and 6 bases had no gene match. The CDR3 is 14 amino acids. The germline CDR1 and CDR2 sequences are SGDLS and YYNGEE. In DNA form, the CDR3 reads TGTGCCAGCAGCGCCGGGACTAGTGGGTACGAGCAGTACTTC. Its translation is CASSAGTSGYEQYF. Supplemented by reference TRBV9 and TRBJ2-7, the full variable domain reads DSGVTQTPKHLITATGQRVTLRCSPRSGDLSVYWYQQSLDQGLQFLIQYYNGEERAKGNILERFSAQQFPDLHSELNLSSLELGDSALYFCASSAGTSGYEQYFGPGTRLTVT.